This record concerns one T cell receptor (beta chain) sequence. The authors' processing: From reference gene primer amplification, estimates of nucleated cell counts were derived. Sequencing was performed with immunoSEQ multiplex PCR; in TCRdb, only in-frame clones are kept and a portion is missing. The DNA gave D and trimming, while V, J and clone size come from that table. Of 140,000 or so clones listed, around 87% are singletons. This record belongs to a study of blood T cell repertoires in COVID-19. Germline values: CDR1 MNHEY, CDR2 SVGAGI. Trimming took 6 bases from V and 6 from J, leaving 19 bases between them. This CDR3 has 15 residues.

The origin of this receptor is a man between 60 and 70 years old who had recovered from COVID-19. The sequencing input was PBMCs or T cells enriched from blood (not recorded which). The chain carries TRBV6-5 and TRBJ2-3; a weak D match, TRBD2 (5 bases). CDR3 nucleotide sequence: TGTGCCAGCAGCGATCGACGGACTCTTAGGGATACGCAGTATTTT. Protein sequence: CASSDRRTLRDTQYF.